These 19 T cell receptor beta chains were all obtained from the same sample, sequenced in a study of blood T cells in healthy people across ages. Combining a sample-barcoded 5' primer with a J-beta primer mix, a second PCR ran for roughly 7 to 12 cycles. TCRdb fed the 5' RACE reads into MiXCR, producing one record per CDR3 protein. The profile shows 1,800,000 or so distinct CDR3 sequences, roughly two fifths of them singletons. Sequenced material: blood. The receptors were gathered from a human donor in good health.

CDR3 protein: CASSQYGDTYEQYF. The CDR3 DNA is TGCGCCAGCAGCCAATATGGGGACACCTACGAGCAGTACTTC. The chain is built from TRBV4-3 and TRBJ2-7, with D tentatively TRBD1 (6 bases). Germline V gene sequence: CDR1 LGHNA, CDR2 YSLEER. The V gene lost 2 bases and the J gene lost 2 bases, with 10 bases spanning the gap. The CDR3 is 14 amino acids.

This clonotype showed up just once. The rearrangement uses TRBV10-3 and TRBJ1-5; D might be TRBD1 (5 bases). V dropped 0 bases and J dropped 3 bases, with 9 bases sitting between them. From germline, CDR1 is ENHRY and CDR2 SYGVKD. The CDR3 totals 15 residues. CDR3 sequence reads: CAISESGRDNQPQHF. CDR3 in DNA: TGTGCCATCAGTGAGTCGGGCAGGGACAATCAGCCCCAGCATTTT.

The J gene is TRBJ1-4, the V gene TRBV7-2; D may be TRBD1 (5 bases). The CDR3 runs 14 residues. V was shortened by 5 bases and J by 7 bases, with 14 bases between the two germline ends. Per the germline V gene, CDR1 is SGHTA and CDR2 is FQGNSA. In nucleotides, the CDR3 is TGTGCCAGCAGCCCGTATGGCGGGGGTGAAAAACTGTTTTTT. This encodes CASSPYGGGEKLFF.

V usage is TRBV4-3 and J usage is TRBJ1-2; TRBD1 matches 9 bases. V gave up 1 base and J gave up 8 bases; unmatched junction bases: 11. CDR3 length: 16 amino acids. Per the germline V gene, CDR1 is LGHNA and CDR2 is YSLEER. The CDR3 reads CASSQATGGADGGYTF. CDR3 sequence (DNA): TGCGCCAGCAGCCAAGCAACAGGGGGCGCCGATGGGGGCTACACCTTC.

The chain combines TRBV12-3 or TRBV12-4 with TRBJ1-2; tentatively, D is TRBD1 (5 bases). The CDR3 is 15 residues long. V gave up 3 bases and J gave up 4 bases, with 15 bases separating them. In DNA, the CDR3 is TGTGCCAGCAGTTTGACAGAATTTGGCCTCTATGGCTACACCTTC. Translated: CASSLTEFGLYGYTF.

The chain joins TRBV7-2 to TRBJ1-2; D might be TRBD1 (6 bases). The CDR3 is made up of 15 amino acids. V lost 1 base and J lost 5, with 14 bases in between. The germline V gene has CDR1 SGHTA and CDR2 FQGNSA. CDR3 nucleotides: TGTGCCAGCAGCTTAGGACAGGCCCCGAGGTATGGCTACACCTTC. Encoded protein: CASSLGQAPRYGYTF.

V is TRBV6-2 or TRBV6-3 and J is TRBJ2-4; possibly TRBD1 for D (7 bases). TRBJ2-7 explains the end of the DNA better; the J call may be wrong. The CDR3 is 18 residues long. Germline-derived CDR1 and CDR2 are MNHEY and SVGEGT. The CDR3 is CASSSVTGRDHPVYEQYF. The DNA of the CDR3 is TGTGCCAGCAGTTCTGTGACAGGGCGGGACCACCCGGTCTACGAGCAGTACTTC.

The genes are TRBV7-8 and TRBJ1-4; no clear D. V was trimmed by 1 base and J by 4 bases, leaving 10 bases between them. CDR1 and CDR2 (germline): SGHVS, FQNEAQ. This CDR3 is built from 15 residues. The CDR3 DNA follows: TGTGCCAGCAGCTTAGTATCAGGTGTTAATGAAAAACTGTTTTTT. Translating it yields CASSLVSGVNEKLFF.

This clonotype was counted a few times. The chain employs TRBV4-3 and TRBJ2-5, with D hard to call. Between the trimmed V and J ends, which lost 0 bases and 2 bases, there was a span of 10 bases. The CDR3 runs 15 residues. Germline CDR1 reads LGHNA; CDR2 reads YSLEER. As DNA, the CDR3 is TGCGCCAGCAGCCAAGACGGAGAACAGCAAGAGACCCAGTACTTC. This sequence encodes CASSQDGEQQETQYF.

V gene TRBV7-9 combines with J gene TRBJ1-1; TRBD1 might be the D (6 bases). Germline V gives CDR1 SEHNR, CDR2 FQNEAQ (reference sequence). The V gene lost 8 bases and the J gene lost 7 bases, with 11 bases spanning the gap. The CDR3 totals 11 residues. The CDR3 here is CASPLGGEAFF. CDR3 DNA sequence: TGTGCCAGCCCCTTAGGGGGTGAAGCTTTCTTT. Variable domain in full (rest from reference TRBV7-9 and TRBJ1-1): DTGVSQNPRHKITKRGQNVTFRCDPISEHNRLYWYRQTLGQGPEFLTYFQNEAQLEKSRLLSDRFSAERPKGSFSTLEIQRTEQGDSAMYLCASPLGGEAFFGQGTRLTVV.

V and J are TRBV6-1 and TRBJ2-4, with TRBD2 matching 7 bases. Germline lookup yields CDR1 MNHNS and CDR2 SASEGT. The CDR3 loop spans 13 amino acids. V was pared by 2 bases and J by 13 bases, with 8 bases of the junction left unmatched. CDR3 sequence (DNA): TGTGCCAGCAGTGAAAATGGGGGGGTATGGCAGTACTTC. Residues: CASSENGGVWQYF.

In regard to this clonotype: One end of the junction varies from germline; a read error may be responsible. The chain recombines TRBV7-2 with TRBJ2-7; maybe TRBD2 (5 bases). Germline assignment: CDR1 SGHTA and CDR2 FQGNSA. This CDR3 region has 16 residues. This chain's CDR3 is CASTLSHESSSYERYF. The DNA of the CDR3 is TGTGCCAGCACCCTATCCCACGAATCTAGCTCCTACGAGCGGTACTTC.

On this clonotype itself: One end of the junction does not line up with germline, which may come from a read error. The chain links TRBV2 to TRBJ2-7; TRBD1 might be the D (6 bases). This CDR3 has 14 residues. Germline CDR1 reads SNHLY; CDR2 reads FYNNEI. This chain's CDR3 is CVSTLEDRSYEQYF. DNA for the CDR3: TGTGTCAGCACCCTGGAGGACAGATCCTACGAGCAGTACTTC. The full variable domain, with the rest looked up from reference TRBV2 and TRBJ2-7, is EPEVTQTPSHQVTQMGQEVILRCVPISNHLYFYWYRQILGQKVEFLVSFYNNEISEKSEIFDDQFSVERPDGSNFTLKIRSTKLEDSAMYFCVSTLEDRSYEQYFGPGTRLTVT.

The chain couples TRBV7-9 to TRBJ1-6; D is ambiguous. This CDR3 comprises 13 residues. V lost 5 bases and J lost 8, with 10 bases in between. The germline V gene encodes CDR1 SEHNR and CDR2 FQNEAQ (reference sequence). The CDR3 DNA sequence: TGTGCCAGCAGCCATGGGAAGGATTCACCCCTCCACTTT. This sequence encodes CASSHGKDSPLHF.

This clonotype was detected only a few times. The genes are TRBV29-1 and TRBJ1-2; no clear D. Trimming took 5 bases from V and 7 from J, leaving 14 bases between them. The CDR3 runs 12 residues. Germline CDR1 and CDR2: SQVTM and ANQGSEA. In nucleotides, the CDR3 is TGCAGCGTTCTATTAGGAGTCGGTGGCTACACCTTC. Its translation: CSVLLGVGGYTF.

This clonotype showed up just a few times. The CDR3 region is CASSMRVIGQPQHF. CDR3 bases: TGTGCCAGCAGTATGAGGGTAATCGGACAGCCCCAGCATTTT. This chain joins TRBV12-3 or TRBV12-4 and TRBJ1-5; D gene ambiguous. Trimming pared 5 bases from V and 7 bases from J, leaving 15 bases between. CDR3 length: 14 residues.

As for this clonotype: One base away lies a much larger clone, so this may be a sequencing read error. CDR3 in DNA: TGCAGCGTTGTCAAAGCGGGGGAAGAGACCCGGTACTTC. Translation: CSVVKAGEETRYF. The chain combines TRBV29-1 with TRBJ2-5, with 8 nucleotides matching TRBD2. This CDR3 has 13 residues. CDR1 SQVTM and CDR2 ANQGSEA come from the germline V gene.

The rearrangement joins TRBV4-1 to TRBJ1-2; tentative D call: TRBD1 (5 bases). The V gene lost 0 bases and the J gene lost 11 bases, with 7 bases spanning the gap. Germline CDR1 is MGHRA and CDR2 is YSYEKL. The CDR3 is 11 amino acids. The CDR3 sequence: CASSQDREYTF. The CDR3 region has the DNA TGCGCCAGCAGCCAAGACAGGGAATACACCTTC.

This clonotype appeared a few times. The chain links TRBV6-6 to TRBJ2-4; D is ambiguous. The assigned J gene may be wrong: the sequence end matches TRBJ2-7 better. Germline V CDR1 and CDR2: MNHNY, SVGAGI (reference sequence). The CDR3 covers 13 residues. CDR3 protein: CASSPLGLDEQYF. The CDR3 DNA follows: TGTGCCAGCAGTCCCCTTGGGCTGGACGAGCAGTACTTC.